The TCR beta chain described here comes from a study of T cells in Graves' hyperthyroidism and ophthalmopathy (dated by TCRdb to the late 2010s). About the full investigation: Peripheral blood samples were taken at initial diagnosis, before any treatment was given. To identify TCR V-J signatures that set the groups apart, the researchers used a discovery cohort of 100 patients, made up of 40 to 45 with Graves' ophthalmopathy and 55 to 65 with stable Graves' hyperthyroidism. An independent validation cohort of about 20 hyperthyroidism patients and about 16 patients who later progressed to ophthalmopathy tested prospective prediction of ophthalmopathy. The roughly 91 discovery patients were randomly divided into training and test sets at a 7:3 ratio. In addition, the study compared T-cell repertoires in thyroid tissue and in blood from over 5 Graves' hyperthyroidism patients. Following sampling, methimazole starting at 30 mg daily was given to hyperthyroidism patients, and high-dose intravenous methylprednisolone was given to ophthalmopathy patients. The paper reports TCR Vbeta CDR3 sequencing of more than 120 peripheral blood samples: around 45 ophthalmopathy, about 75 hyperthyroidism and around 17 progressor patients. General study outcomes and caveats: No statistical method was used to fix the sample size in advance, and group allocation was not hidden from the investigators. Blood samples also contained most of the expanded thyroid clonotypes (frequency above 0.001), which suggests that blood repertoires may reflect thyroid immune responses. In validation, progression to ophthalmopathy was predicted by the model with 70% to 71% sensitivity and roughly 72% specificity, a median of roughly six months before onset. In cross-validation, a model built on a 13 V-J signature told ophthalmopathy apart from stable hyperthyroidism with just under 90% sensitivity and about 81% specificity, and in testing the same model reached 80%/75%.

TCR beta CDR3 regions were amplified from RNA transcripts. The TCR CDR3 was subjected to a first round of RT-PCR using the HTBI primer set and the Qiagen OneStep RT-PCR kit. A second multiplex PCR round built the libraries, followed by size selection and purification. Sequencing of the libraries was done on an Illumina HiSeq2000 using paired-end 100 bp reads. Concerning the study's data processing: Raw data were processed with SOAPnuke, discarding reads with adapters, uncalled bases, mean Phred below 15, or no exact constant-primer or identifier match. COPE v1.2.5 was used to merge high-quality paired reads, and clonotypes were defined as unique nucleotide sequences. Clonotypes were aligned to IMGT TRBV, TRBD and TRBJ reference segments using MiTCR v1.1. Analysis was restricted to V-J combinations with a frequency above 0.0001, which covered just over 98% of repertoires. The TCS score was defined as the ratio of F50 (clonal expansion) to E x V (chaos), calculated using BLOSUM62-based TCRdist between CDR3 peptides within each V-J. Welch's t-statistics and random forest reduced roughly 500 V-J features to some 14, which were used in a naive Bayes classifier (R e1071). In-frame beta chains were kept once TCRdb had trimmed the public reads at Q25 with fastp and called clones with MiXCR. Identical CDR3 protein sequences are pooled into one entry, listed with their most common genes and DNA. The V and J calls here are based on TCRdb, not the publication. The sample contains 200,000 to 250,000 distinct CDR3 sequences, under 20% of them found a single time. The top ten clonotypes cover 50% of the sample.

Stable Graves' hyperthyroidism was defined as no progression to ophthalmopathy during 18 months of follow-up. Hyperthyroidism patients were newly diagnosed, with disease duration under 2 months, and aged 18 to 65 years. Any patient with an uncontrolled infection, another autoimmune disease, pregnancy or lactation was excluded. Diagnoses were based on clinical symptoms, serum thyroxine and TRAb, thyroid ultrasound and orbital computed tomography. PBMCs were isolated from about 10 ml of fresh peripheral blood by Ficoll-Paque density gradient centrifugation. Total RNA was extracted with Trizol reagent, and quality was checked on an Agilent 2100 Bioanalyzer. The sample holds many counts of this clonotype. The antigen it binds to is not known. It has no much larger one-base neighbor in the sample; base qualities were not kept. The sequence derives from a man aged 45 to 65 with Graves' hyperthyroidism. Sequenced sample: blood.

The DNA reads TGCGCCAGCAGCCCTGACAGGGGGCTAGACACTGAAGCTTTCTTT. It specifies CASSPDRGLDTEAFF. The V gene is TRBV5-1 and the J gene is TRBJ1-1; 10 bases in the middle match TRBD1. CDR1 and CDR2 are read off the germline V gene as SGHRS and YFSETQ. The CDR3 runs 15 amino acids, cysteine and phenylalanine included. The retained sequence is limited to the CDR3, 45 bases, with the frame set at the first base. V has 4 bases trimmed and J has 3 bases trimmed; junction bases matching no gene number 6. With the portions outside the CDR3 filled from the reference TRBV5-1 and TRBJ1-1 genes, the complete variable region becomes KAGVTQTPRYLIKTRGQQVTLSCSPISGHRSVSWYQQTPGQGLQFLFEYFSETQRNKGNFPGRFSGRQFSNSRSEMNVSTLELGDSALYLCASSPDRGLDTEAFFGQGTRLTVV.